These T cell receptor beta chains were read from a single sample in a study of blood T cell repertoires in COVID-19. Here immunoSEQ multiplex PCR was the method, and the copy in TCRdb shows in-frame clones only, minus some. The sample shows fewer than 300,000 clones, approximately 90% of them seen only once. Sequenced material: peripheral blood. The receptors stem from a woman aged 40 to 49 who had recovered from COVID-19. CDR3s include the opening cysteine and the closing phenylalanine or tryptophan. The D gene is left open where the match is weak. Clone size is shown for a subset of rows, as once, few, many or a class of expanded clone.

v_call: TRBV21-1; clone_size: .; j_call: TRBJ1-2; d_call: .; cdr3_aa: CASSNLRDNNYGYTF; cdr3_nt: TGTGCCAGCAGCAACCTCCGGGACAATAACTATGGCTACACCTTC
v_call: TRBV12-3/TRBV12-4; clone_size: .; j_call: TRBJ2-5; d_call: .; cdr3_aa: CASSFGETQYF; cdr3_nt: TGTGCCAGCAGTTTCGGGGAGACCCAGTACTTC
v_call: TRBV14; clone_size: few; j_call: TRBJ1-6; d_call: TRBD1; cdr3_aa: CASSHPQGAYNSPLHF; cdr3_nt: TGTGCCAGCAGCCACCCACAGGGGGCCTATAATTCACCCCTCCACTTT
v_call: TRBV28; clone_size: .; j_call: TRBJ1-6; d_call: TRBD1; cdr3_aa: CASRPAGGYGSPLHF; cdr3_nt: TGTGCCAGCAGGCCTGCAGGGGGCTACGGTTCACCCCTCCACTTT
v_call: TRBV27; clone_size: .; j_call: TRBJ2-1; d_call: .; cdr3_aa: CASSDPGLGLRNEQFF; cdr3_nt: TGTGCCAGCAGTGACCCGGGACTGGGGCTTCGCAATGAGCAGTTCTTC
v_call: TRBV18; clone_size: .; j_call: TRBJ1-4; d_call: .; cdr3_aa: CASSPPGGGEKLFF; cdr3_nt: TGTGCCAGCTCACCACCCGGGGGGGGAGAAAAACTGTTTTTT
v_call: TRBV6-5; clone_size: few; j_call: TRBJ2-3; d_call: TRBD2; cdr3_aa: CATGGWWGTDTQYF; cdr3_nt: TGTGCCACCGGGGGGTGGTGGGGCACAGATACGCAGTATTTT
v_call: TRBV12-3/TRBV12-4; clone_size: .; j_call: TRBJ2-1; d_call: .; cdr3_aa: CASSLGGEQFF; cdr3_nt: TGTGCCAGCAGTTTGGGGGGAGAGCAGTTCTTC
v_call: TRBV27; clone_size: .; j_call: TRBJ2-3; d_call: .; cdr3_aa: CASGYRGTDTQYF; cdr3_nt: TGTGCCAGCGGATACAGGGGCACAGATACGCAGTATTTT
v_call: TRBV19; clone_size: few; j_call: TRBJ1-4; d_call: TRBD1; cdr3_aa: CASSPGTATNEKLFF; cdr3_nt: TGTGCCAGTAGTCCCGGGACAGCAACTAATGAAAAACTGTTTTTT
v_call: TRBV27; clone_size: .; j_call: TRBJ1-1; d_call: TRBD1; cdr3_aa: CASSTSGQGAFF; cdr3_nt: TGTGCCAGCAGTACCTCGGGACAGGGAGCTTTCTTT
v_call: TRBV11-2; clone_size: .; j_call: TRBJ2-1; d_call: TRBD2; cdr3_aa: CASSLTGTSGRNYNEQFF; cdr3_nt: TGTGCCAGCAGCCTAACCGGGACTAGCGGGAGGAACTACAATGAGCAGTTCTTC
v_call: TRBV27; clone_size: .; j_call: TRBJ1-2; d_call: .; cdr3_aa: CASSLGDKNYGYTF; cdr3_nt: TGTGCCAGCAGTTTGGGGGACAAAAACTATGGCTACACCTTC
v_call: TRBV5-6; clone_size: .; j_call: TRBJ2-1; d_call: TRBD2; cdr3_aa: CASSPGHRGLAIGNEQFF; cdr3_nt: TGTGCCAGCAGCCCGGGACACCGGGGACTAGCTATCGGCAATGAGCAGTTCTTC
v_call: TRBV6-5; clone_size: .; j_call: TRBJ1-2; d_call: .; cdr3_aa: CASSYSGAQLGYGYTF; cdr3_nt: TGTGCCAGCAGTTACTCGGGGGCCCAACTCGGCTATGGCTACACCTTC
v_call: TRBV12-3/TRBV12-4; clone_size: .; j_call: TRBJ1-2; d_call: .; cdr3_aa: CASSGVYGYTF; cdr3_nt: TGTGCCAGCAGCGGGGTCTATGGCTACACCTTC